Listed below are T cell receptor beta chains from one sample, sequenced in a study of early T cells in non-severe SARS-CoV-2 infection. TCRdb redid the calling of the 5' RACE reads with MiXCR, one entry per CDR3 protein. There are tens of thousands of distinct CDR3 sequences in the sample; approximately 5.2% occur only once, and around 3.4% lies in the top ten. Sequencing input: whole blood. Receptors were obtained from an adult who was a healthcare worker with PCR-confirmed SARS-CoV-2 infection or an uninfected control (not recorded which). CDR3s include the opening cysteine and the closing phenylalanine or tryptophan. A D gene is named only where the DNA matches it firmly. Expanded clones get a size class; other rows say once, few or many, or leave the size out.

d_gene	v_gene	abundance	j_gene	CDR3nt	CDR3aa
NA	TRBV29-1	NA	TRBJ1-1	TGCAGCGTTATCGGTAACACTGAAGCTTTCTTT	CSVIGNTEAFF
TRBD2	TRBV12-5	many	TRBJ2-3	TGTGCTAGTGGTTTGATCCTGGATGGGACTAGCGGCACAGATACGCAGTATTTT	CASGLILDGTSGTDTQYF
TRBD1	TRBV6-1	few	TRBJ1-3	TGTGCCAGCAGTGAAGCGGTCCAGGGGGATCGAAACACCATATATTTT	CASSEAVQGDRNTIYF
NA	TRBV6-5	many	TRBJ2-1	TGTGCCAGCATGAGGACTTCCCACTATTACAATGAGCAGTTCTTC	CASMRTSHYYNEQFF
NA	TRBV6-1	many	TRBJ1-2	TGTGCCAGCAGTGATGTTGGGGGCTTGGGCGGCTACACCTTC	CASSDVGGLGGYTF
NA	TRBV29-1	many	TRBJ2-3	TGCAGCGTTGAAGGGGCCAATCCTAGCGTCGATACGCAGTATTTT	CSVEGANPSVDTQYF
TRBD1	TRBV27	many	TRBJ2-7	TGTGCCAGCAGTCTCCGATCCGGGACAGGGCGGTCCGAGCAGTACTTC	CASSLRSGTGRSEQYF
TRBD2	TRBV5-5	many	TRBJ2-1	TGTGCCAGCAGCTTGGCCTTGGTGGGCGGGAGGCCGGGTGATGAGCAGTTCTTC	CASSLALVGGRPGDEQFF
TRBD2	TRBV28	few	TRBJ2-3	TGTGCCAGCAGTTTATTGGGTGCTCTAGCGGGGTCGCGGAACACAGATACGCAGTATTTT	CASSLLGALAGSRNTDTQYF
NA	TRBV28	many	TRBJ1-4	TGTGCCAGCAGTTTAACCGGGGAAAATGAAAAACTGTTTTTT	CASSLTGENEKLFF
TRBD1	TRBV5-1	many	TRBJ2-3	TGCGCCAGCAGCCCCGGACAGGATGATACGCAGTATTTT	CASSPGQDDTQYF
TRBD2	TRBV7-2	NA	TRBJ2-7	TGTGCCAGCAGCTTCCGGTTGGGACTAGCGGATTACGAGCAGTACTTC	CASSFRLGLADYEQYF
NA	TRBV27	many	TRBJ1-1	TGTTCGGCGCGGGGGGTAACTGAAGCTTTCTTT	CSARGVTEAFF
NA	TRBV6-6	many	TRBJ2-5	TGTGCCAGCAGTTACTCGACAGCAGGCGAGACCCAGTACTTC	CASSYSTAGETQYF
TRBD1	TRBV7-9	many	TRBJ1-4	TGTGCCAGCAGCTCAGGACAGGATAATGAAAAACTGTTTTTT	CASSSGQDNEKLFF
TRBD2	TRBV27	NA	TRBJ2-1	TGTGCCAGCAGTTCCTTAGCGGGAGGGAGGAATGAGCAGTTCTTC	CASSSLAGGRNEQFF
TRBD1	TRBV6-2/TRBV6-3	NA	TRBJ2-7	TGTGCCAGCAGTTACGCCGGGACAGGGCCCTACGAGCAGTACTTC	CASSYAGTGPYEQYF
NA	TRBV5-1	few	TRBJ2-5	TGCGCCAGCAGCGCCGCCTCACCCGCGACCCAGTACTTC	CASSAASPATQYF
NA	TRBV7-2	few	TRBJ1-3	TGTGCCAGCAGCTCCCAAGCGAGGGGATCTGGAAACACCATATATTTT	CASSSQARGSGNTIYF
NA	TRBV9	few	TRBJ2-7	TGTGCCAGCAGCGTAGAAGACAGTGGTGGGTACGAGCAGTACTTC	CASSVEDSGGYEQYF